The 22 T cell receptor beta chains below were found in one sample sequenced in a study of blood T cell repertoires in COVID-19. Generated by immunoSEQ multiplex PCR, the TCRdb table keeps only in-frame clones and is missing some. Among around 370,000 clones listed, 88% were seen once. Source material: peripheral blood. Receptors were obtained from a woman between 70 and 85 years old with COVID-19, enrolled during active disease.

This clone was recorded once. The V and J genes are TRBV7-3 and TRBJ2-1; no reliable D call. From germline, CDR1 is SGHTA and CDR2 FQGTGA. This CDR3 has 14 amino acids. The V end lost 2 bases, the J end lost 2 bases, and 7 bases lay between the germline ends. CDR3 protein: CASSLGQPYNEQFF. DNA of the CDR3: TGTGCCAGCAGCTTAGGCCAACCCTACAATGAGCAGTTCTTC.

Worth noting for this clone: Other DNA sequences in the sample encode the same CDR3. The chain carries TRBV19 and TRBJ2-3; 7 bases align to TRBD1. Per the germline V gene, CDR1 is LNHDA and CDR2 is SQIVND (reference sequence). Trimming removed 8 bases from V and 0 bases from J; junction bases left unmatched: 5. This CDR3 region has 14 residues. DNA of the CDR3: TGTGCCAGTTCCCGACAGGGTAGCACAGATACGCAGTATTTT. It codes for CASSRQGSTDTQYF.

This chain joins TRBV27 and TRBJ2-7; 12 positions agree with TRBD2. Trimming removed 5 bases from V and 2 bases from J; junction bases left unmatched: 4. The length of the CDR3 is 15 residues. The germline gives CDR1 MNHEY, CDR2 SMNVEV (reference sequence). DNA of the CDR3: TGTGCCAGCAGTAAGACTAGCGGGAGCGCCTACGAGCAGTACTTC. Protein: CASSKTSGSAYEQYF.

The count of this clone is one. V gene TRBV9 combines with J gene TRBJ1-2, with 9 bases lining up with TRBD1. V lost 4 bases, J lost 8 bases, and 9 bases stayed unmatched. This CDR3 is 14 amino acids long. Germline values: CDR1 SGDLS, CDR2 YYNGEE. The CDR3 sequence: CASSSGQGRSGYTF. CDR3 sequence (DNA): TGTGCCAGCAGCTCTGGACAGGGGAGGAGCGGCTACACCTTC.

CDR3 residues: CASSYGQGYYTF. CDR3 DNA sequence: TGTGCCAGCAGTTATGGACAGGGGTACTACACCTTC. The chain recombines TRBV12-3 or TRBV12-4 with TRBJ1-2; 9 bases fit TRBD1. The ends lost 4 bases at V and 10 bases at J; junction bases unmatched: 4. This CDR3 contains 12 residues.

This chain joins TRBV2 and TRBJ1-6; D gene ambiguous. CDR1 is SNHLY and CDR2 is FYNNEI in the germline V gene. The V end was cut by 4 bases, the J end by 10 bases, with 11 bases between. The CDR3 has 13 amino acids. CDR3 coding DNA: TGTGCCAGCAGTGGGTCCGCGGTCTCACCCCTCCACTTT. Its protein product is CASSGSAVSPLHF.

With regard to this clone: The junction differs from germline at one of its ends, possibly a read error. DNA of the CDR3: TGTGCCAGCTCGCTGGATACAGGGGGCAACCAGCCCCAGCATTTT. The encoded protein is CASSLDTGGNQPQHF. V gene TRBV18 combines with J gene TRBJ1-5, with 9 bases matching TRBD1. This CDR3 region has 15 residues. The germline gives CDR1 KGHSH, CDR2 LQKENI.

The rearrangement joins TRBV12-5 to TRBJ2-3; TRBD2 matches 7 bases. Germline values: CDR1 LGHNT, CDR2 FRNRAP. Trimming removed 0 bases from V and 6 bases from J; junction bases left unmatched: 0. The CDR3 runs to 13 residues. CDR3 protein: CASGLVGGDTQYF. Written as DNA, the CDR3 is TGTGCTAGTGGTTTGGTGGGGGGGGATACGCAGTATTTT.

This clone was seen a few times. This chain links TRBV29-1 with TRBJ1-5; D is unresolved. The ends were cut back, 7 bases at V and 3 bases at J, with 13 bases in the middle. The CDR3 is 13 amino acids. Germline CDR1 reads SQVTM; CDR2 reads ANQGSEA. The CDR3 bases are TGCAGCGCCTCGGAGGCGGTCAATCAGCCCCAGCATTTT. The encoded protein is CSASEAVNQPQHF.

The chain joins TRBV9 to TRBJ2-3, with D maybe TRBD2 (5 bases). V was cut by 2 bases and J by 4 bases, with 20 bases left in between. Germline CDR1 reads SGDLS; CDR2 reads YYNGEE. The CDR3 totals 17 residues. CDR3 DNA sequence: TGTGCCAGCAGCGTCTTCGACCGGGATCCGTCCCCAGATACGCAGTATTTT. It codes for CASSVFDRDPSPDTQYF.

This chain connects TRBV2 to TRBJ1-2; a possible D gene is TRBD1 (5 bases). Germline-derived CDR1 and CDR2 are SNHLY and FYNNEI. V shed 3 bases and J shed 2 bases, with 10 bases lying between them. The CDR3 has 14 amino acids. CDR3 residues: CASSDLQANYGYTF. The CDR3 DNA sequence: TGTGCCAGCAGTGATTTACAGGCCAACTATGGCTACACCTTC.

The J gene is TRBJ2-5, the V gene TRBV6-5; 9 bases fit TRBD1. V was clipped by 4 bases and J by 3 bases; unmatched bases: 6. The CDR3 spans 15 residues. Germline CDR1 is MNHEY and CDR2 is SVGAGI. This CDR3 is CASSSRDRVEETQYF. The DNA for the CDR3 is TGTGCCAGCAGTTCACGGGACAGGGTCGAAGAGACCCAGTACTTC.

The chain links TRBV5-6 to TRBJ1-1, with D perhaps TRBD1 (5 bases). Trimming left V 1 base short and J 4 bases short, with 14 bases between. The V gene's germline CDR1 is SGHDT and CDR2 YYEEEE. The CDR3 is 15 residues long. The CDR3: CASSLRGFPGTEAFF. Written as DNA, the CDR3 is TGTGCCAGCAGCTTGAGGGGCTTCCCGGGCACTGAAGCTTTCTTT.

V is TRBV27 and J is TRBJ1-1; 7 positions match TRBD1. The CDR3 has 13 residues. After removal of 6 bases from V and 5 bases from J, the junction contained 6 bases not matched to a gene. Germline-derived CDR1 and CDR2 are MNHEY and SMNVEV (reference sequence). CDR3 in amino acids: CASRDRTWTEAFF. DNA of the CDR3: TGTGCCAGCAGGGACAGGACGTGGACTGAAGCTTTCTTT.

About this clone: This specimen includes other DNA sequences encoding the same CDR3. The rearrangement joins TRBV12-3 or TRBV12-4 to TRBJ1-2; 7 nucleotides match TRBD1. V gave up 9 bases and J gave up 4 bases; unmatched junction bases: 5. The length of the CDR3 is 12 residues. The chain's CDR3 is CASRTGGYGYTF. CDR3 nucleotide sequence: TGTGCCAGTAGGACAGGAGGCTATGGCTACACCTTC.

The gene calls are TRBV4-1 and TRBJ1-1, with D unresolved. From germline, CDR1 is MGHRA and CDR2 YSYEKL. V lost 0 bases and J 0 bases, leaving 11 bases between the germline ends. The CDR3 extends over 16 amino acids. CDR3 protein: CASSQEWQAMNTEAFF. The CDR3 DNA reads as TGCGCCAGCAGCCAAGAGTGGCAGGCCATGAACACTGAAGCTTTCTTT.

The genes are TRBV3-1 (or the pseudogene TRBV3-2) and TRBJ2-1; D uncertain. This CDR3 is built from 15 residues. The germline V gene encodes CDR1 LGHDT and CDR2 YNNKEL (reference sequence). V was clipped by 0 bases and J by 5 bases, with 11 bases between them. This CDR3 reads CASSQDRLMHNEQFF. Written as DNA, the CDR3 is TGTGCCAGCAGCCAAGACAGGTTGATGCACAATGAGCAGTTCTTC.

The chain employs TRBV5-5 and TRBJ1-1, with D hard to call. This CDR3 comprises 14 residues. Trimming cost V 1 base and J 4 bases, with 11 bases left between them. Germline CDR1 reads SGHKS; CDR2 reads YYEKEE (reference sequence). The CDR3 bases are TGTGCCAGCAGCTTGTTAGGAGTTGGCACTGAAGCTTTCTTT. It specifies CASSLLGVGTEAFF.

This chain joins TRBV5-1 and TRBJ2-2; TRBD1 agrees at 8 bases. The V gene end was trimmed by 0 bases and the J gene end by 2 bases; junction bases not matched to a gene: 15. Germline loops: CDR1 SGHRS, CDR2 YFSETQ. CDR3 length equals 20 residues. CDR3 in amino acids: CASSLVGGQGLLINTGELFF. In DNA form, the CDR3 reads TGCGCCAGCAGCTTGGTTGGAGGACAGGGACTTTTAATTAACACCGGGGAGCTGTTTTTT.

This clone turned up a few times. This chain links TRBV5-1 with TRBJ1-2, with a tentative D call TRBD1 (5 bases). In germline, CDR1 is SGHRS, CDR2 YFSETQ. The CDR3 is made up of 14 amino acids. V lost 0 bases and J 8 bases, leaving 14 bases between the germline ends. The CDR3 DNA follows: TGCGCCAGCAGCTTGGGAGCGGGGCCGCGCGGCTACACCTTC. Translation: CASSLGAGPRGYTF.

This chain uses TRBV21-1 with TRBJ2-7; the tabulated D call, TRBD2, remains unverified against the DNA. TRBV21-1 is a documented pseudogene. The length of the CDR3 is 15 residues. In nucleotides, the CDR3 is TGTGCCAGCACCTATGCAGGTCCGGAGGACTACGAGCAGTACTTC. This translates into CASTYAGPEDYEQYF.

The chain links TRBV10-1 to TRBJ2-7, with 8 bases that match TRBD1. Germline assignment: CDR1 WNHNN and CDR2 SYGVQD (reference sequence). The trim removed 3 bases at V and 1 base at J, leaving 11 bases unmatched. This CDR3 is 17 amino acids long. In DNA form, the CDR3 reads TGCGCCAGCAGTGACTTGACAGGGGTCGACTCTTCCTACGAGCAGTACTTC. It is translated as CASSDLTGVDSSYEQYF.